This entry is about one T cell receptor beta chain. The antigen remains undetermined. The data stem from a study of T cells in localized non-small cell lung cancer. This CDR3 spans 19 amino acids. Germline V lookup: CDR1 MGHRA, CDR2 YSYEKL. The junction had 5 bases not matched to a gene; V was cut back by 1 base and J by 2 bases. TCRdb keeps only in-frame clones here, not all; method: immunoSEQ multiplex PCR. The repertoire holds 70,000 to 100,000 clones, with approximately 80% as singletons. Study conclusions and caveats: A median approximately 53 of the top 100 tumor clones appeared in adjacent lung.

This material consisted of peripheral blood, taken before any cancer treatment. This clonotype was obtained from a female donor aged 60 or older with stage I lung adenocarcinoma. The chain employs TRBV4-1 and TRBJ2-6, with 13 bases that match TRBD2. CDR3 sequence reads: CASSQGPGLAGAGANVLTF. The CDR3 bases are TGCGCCAGCAGCCAAGGCCCAGGACTAGCGGGGGCTGGGGCCAACGTCCTGACTTTC.